A single sample gave rise to the 9 T cell receptor beta chains below, sequenced in a study of shared clonotypes between healthy human individuals. Repertoires were generated with immunoSEQ multiplex PCR, while TCRdb's copy carries only in-frame clones and drops some. The sample gives 2 million to 2.5 million clones, nearly 97% of which show up once; roughly 0.13% is in the top ten. Specimen: naive CD4+ T cells sorted from blood. The subset denotes: CD45RA+ positively selected. Every receptor here comes from a man between 18 and 35 years old in good health.

This clone was detected only once. The sample contains more than one DNA sequence encoding this CDR3. The chain is built from TRBV10-3 and TRBJ1-2; possibly TRBD1 for D (5 bases). There are 12 residues in the CDR3. Per the germline V gene, CDR1 is ENHRY and CDR2 is SYGVKD. V was cut by 3 bases and J by 5 bases, with 7 bases left in between. CDR3 bases: TGTGCCATCAGTGATCGGGGGTATGGCTACACCTTC. The encoded protein is CAISDRGYGYTF.

This clone has a single count. The rearrangement uses TRBV27 and TRBJ1-2; 8 bases fit TRBD1. In germline, CDR1 is MNHEY, CDR2 SMNVEV (reference sequence). The J segment lost 0 bases and the V segment lost 2 bases, leaving 5 bases of the junction unmatched. This CDR3 is 16 amino acids long. CDR3 amino acids: CASSLTDRGPNYGYTF. The DNA for the CDR3 is TGTGCCAGCAGTTTAACTGACAGGGGCCCTAACTATGGCTACACCTTC.

This chain joins TRBV30 and TRBJ1-1; 9 nucleotides line up with TRBD1. The length of the CDR3 is 13 residues. V shed 5 bases, J shed 7 bases, and the junction held 8 bases outside the gene matches. Germline lookup yields CDR1 GTSNPN and CDR2 SVGIG (reference sequence). The chain's CDR3 is CAWGTGRQDEAFF. CDR3 in DNA: TGTGCCTGGGGGACAGGGCGGCAGGATGAAGCTTTCTTT.

V usage is TRBV4-1 and J usage is TRBJ2-3; 11 bases match TRBD1. With 0 bases clipped from V and 3 bases from J, the junction kept 5 bases outside the gene matches. Germline V gives CDR1 MGHRA, CDR2 YSYEKL. CDR3 size: 17 residues. The chain's CDR3 is CASSQDGTGGRTDTQYF. CDR3 in DNA: TGCGCCAGCAGCCAAGATGGGACAGGGGGGCGAACAGATACGCAGTATTTT.

This chain links TRBV7-8 with TRBJ1-1, with a tentative D call TRBD1 (5 bases). CDR3 length: 15 amino acids. Trimming removed 1 base from V and 0 bases from J, with 9 bases in between. Germline CDR1 and CDR2: SGHVS and FQNEAQ. In DNA form, the CDR3 reads TGTGCCAGCAGCTTAGATGGGGGAATGAACACTGAAGCTTTCTTT. The encoded protein is CASSLDGGMNTEAFF.

V usage is TRBV2 and J usage is TRBJ2-1; D gene uncertain. Between the trimmed V and J ends, which lost 4 bases and 13 bases, there was a span of 14 bases. CDR3 length equals 12 residues. From germline, CDR1 is SNHLY and CDR2 FYNNEI. CDR3 amino acids: CASSVSVWVQFF. CDR3 DNA sequence: TGTGCCAGCAGTGTTTCAGTCTGGGTACAGTTCTTC. Full variable domain (remainder filled in from reference TRBV2 and TRBJ2-1): EPEVTQTPSHQVTQMGQEVILRCVPISNHLYFYWYRQILGQKVEFLVSFYNNEISEKSEIFDDQFSVERPDGSNFTLKIRSTKLEDSAMYFCASSVSVWVQFFGPGTRLTVL.

The rearrangement links TRBV6-5 to TRBJ2-5, with a tentative D call TRBD1 (5 bases). V lost 6 bases, J lost 6 bases, and 17 bases lay in between. Germline assignment: CDR1 MNHEY and CDR2 SVGAGI. The CDR3 sequence is 14 residues long. This CDR3 is CASSLFQGRQTQYF. CDR3 DNA: TGTGCCAGCAGCCTTTTTCAGGGTCGGCAGACCCAGTACTTC.

This clone was observed a few times. The chain recombines TRBV5-4 with TRBJ1-2; TRBD1 matches at 12 bases. Germline V gene sequence: CDR1 SGHNT, CDR2 YYREEE (reference sequence). V was clipped by 0 bases and J by 4 bases; unmatched bases: 4. The CDR3 totals 16 residues. The CDR3 region has the DNA TGTGCCAGCAGCTTGGATCTGGGACAGGGGGCCTATGGCTACACCTTC. Its protein product is CASSLDLGQGAYGYTF. The variable domain in full, with the rest retrieved from reference TRBV5-4 and TRBJ1-2, is ETGVTQSPTHLIKTRGQQVTLRCSSQSGHNTVSWYQQALGQGPQFIFQYYREEENGRGNFPPRFSGLQFPNYSSELNVNALELDDSALYLCASSLDLGQGAYGYTFGSGTRLTVV.

The chain links TRBV4-1 to TRBJ2-1, with D unclear. V dropped 4 bases and J dropped 0 bases, with 16 bases sitting between them. Germline CDR1 and CDR2: MGHRA and YSYEKL. This CDR3 is 17 amino acids long. CDR3: CASSLNIQRVSYNEQFF. The CDR3 region has the DNA TGCGCCAGCAGCCTAAATATACAGCGTGTCTCCTACAATGAGCAGTTCTTC.